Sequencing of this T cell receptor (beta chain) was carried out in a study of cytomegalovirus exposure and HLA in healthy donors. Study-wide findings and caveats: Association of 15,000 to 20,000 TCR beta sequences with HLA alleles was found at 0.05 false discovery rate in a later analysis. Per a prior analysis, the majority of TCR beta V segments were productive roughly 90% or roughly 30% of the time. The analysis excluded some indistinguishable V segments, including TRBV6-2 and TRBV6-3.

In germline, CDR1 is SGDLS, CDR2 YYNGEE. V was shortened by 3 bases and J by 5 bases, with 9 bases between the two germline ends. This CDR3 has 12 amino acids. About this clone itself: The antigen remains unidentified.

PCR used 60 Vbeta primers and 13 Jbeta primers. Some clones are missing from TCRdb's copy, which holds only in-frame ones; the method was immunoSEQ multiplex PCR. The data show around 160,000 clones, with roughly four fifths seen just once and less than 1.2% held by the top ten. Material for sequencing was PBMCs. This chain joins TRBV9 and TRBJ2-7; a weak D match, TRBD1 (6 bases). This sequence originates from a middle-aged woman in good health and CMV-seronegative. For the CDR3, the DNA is TGTGCCAGCAGCGCTTCAGGGGACGAGCAGTACTTC. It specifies CASSASGDEQYF.